A single sample gave rise to the 20 T cell receptor beta chains below, sequenced in a study of regulatory T cells in long-lasting Graves disease. Libraries of TCR beta came from iRepertoire HTBI primers plus Arm-PCR of CDR3 regions. TCRdb re-analysed the multiplex PCR reads in MiXCR, keeping a single row per CDR3 protein. This sample has roughly 560,000 distinct CDR3 sequences; about 16% occur once, and the top ten carry roughly 25%. Time point described: newly diagnosed GD, antithyroid drugs for less than 3 months. After RNA was extracted from PBMCs, the TCR library was made from it. The same data also contributed to another study, on T cells in Graves' hyperthyroidism and ophthalmopathy.

This specimen consisted of peripheral blood mononuclear cells (PBMCs), obtained at new diagnosis, from a patient treated with antithyroid drugs. These receptors all come from a woman aged 40-65 years with Graves disease.

This clonotype was detected only a few times. In DNA, the CDR3 is TGTGCCAGCAGCCGAGTAATAGGCCCCGATACGCAGTATTTT. Translating gives CASSRVIGPDTQYF. The chain links TRBV3-1 to TRBJ2-3; no clear D gene. Per the germline V gene, CDR1 is LGHDT and CDR2 is YNNKEL (reference sequence). The CDR3 runs 14 residues. Trimming left V 4 bases short and J 6 bases short, with 14 bases between.

In this sample, this clonotype turned up many times. The genes are TRBV7-3 and TRBJ2-7; the D gene is possibly TRBD2 (6 bases). V was trimmed by 2 bases and J by 9 bases, leaving 14 bases between them. Germline CDR1 reads SGHTA; CDR2 reads FQGTGA. CDR3 size: 13 residues. CDR3 sequence reads: CASSLSQRGGQYF. The CDR3 region has the DNA TGTGCCAGCAGCTTATCCCAAAGGGGAGGGCAGTACTTC.

As concerns this clonotype: Being one base from a much bigger clone, this may be a read error. The CDR3 nucleotides read TGTGCCAGCAGCTTAGCAGCGTACGAGCAGTTCTTC. Protein product: CASSLAAYEQFF. The genes are TRBV11-2 and TRBJ2-1, with no clear D. The CDR3 has 12 residues. The V gene's germline CDR1 is SGHAT and CDR2 FQNNGV. V was cut by 1 base and J by 10 bases, with 8 bases left in between.

About this clonotype: A much larger clone lies a single base off, so this may be a read error. The chain combines TRBV12-3 or TRBV12-4 with TRBJ1-2, with D possibly being TRBD1 (6 bases). The length of the CDR3 is 14 residues. For the CDR3, the DNA is TGTGCCGGCAGTTTCGAGCAGGGGAACTATGGCTACACCTTC. As protein: CAGSFEQGNYGYTF.

This clonotype appeared once. A far larger clone is just one base off, so this is likely a read error. V and J are TRBV18 and TRBJ2-5; the D is unclear. Looked up from germline, CDR1 is KGHSH and CDR2 is LQKENI. V lost 3 bases, J lost 5 bases, and 10 bases lay in between. This CDR3 region has 13 residues. In nucleotides, the CDR3 is TGTGCCAGCTCACCTGACGGACGGGAGACCCAGTACTTC. Protein product: CASSPDGRETQYF.

Many counts were recorded for this clonotype. The rearrangement joins TRBV11-2 to TRBJ1-2; TRBD1 might be the D (5 bases). The V end was cut by 8 bases, the J end by 5 bases, with 15 bases between. The CDR3 covers 13 residues. CDR1 SGHAT and CDR2 FQNNGV come from the germline V gene. The CDR3 sequence: CASGPGTGYGYTF. The CDR3 nucleotides are TGTGCCAGCGGACCCGGGACTGGATATGGCTACACCTTC.

Of note for this clonotype: The conserved phenylalanine or tryptophan normally closing the CDR3 is absent here, so this likely arose from a read error. No DNA is shown, since the ends of the CDR3 on it are uncertain; the CDR3 is the one TCRdb lists. CDR3 sequence reads: CASSVGPLEAHL. The chain employs TRBV2 and TRBJ1-6; TRBD1 is the table's D call, not checked against the DNA. The length of the CDR3 is 12 amino acids, counting both ends. From germline, CDR1 is SNHLY and CDR2 FYNNEI.

The chain has TRBV20-1 and TRBJ2-7, with D perhaps assigned TRBD1 or TRBD2 (5 bases each). Trimming took 0 bases from V and 0 from J, leaving 15 bases between them. This CDR3 is built from 16 residues. CDR1 is DFQATT, CDR2 SNEGSKA, per germline (reference sequence). This CDR3 reads CSARDEVWGTSYEQYF. CDR3 coding DNA: TGCAGTGCTAGAGATGAAGTGTGGGGGACCTCCTACGAGCAGTACTTC.

In its sample, this clonotype was seen a few times. This sequence joins TRBV7-9 and TRBJ1-2; 8 bases line up with TRBD1. This CDR3 region has 13 residues. In germline, CDR1 is SEHNR, CDR2 FQNEAQ (reference sequence). V lost 5 bases to trimming and J lost 6 bases; unmatched junction nucleotides: 5. In DNA, the CDR3 is TGTGCCAGCAGCCTGGACAGGGAACATGGCTACACCTTC. This codes for CASSLDREHGYTF.

In nucleotides, the CDR3 is TGTGCCAGCAGCCGCCCGGGTAGCGGGGCCTACGAGCAGTACTTC. It translates to CASSRPGSGAYEQYF. The rearrangement joins TRBV11-2 to TRBJ2-7; 8 positions match TRBD2. Germline V gives CDR1 SGHAT, CDR2 FQNNGV. The CDR3 is 15 amino acids. The V segment lost 5 bases and the J segment 2 bases; nucleotides outside the gene matches: 8.

The chain uses TRBV6-2 or TRBV6-3 and TRBJ2-1; possibly TRBD2 for D (6 bases). V was cut by 8 bases and J by 0 bases, with 11 bases left in between. This CDR3 has 14 amino acids. Germline CDR1 reads MNHEY; CDR2 reads SVGEGT. CDR3 sequence: CASDRGSSYNEQFF. The CDR3 DNA is TGTGCCAGCGACCGGGGGAGCTCCTACAATGAGCAGTTCTTC.

This clonotype has ten or more counts. The rearrangement links TRBV2 to TRBJ2-1, with 8 bases lining up with TRBD1. The CDR3 has 15 residues. Per the germline V gene, CDR1 is SNHLY and CDR2 is FYNNEI. Trimming took 3 bases from V and 3 from J; bases not matched to a gene: 4. The DNA of the CDR3 is TGTGCCAGCAGTGAGACAGGGGACCTCTACAATGAGCAGTTCTTC. Encoded protein: CASSETGDLYNEQFF. Variable domain in full (rest from reference TRBV2 and TRBJ2-1): EPEVTQTPSHQVTQMGQEVILRCVPISNHLYFYWYRQILGQKVEFLVSFYNNEISEKSEIFDDQFSVERPDGSNFTLKIRSTKLEDSAMYFCASSETGDLYNEQFFGPGTRLTVL.

This clonotype occurred many times. In nucleotides, the CDR3 is TGTGCCAGCAGCTCCGGGGCGCGCATCATGAACACTGAAGCTTTCTTT. Amino acid sequence: CASSSGARIMNTEAFF. The rearrangement uses TRBV6-1 and TRBJ1-1, with D maybe TRBD1 (5 bases). CDR3 length: 16 amino acids. CDR1 and CDR2 (germline): MNHNS, SASEGT. Trimming took 6 bases from V and 0 from J, leaving 17 bases between them.

The chain uses TRBV29-1 and TRBJ1-4; D uncertain. Looked up from germline, CDR1 is SQVTM and CDR2 is ANQGSEA. Between the trimmed V and J ends, which lost 5 bases and 9 bases, there was a span of 10 bases. The CDR3 sequence is 11 residues long. The CDR3 nucleotides are TGCAGCGTTCACCGGGATCAAAAACTGTTTTTT. Its translation is CSVHRDQKLFF.

A few counts support this clonotype. V and J are TRBV20-1 and TRBJ2-3; D may be TRBD2 (6 bases). This CDR3 has 18 amino acids. With 2 bases removed from V and 4 bases from J, the gap between germline ends came to 25 bases. Germline V CDR1 and CDR2: DFQATT, SNEGSKA (reference sequence). Here the CDR3 reads CSARPIFSREKISDTQYF. The CDR3 DNA is TGCAGTGCTAGACCCATTTTCTCCCGGGAGAAAATTTCAGATACGCAGTATTTT.

This clonotype has just a few counts. V and J are TRBV28 and TRBJ1-2; no clear D. This CDR3 has 13 amino acids. Germline lookup yields CDR1 MDHEN and CDR2 SYDVKM. Trimming removed 10 bases from V and 8 bases from J, with 20 bases in between. CDR3 DNA: TGTGCCACGACCACCCCGGCACGTGGGGGCTACACCTTC. Amino acids: CATTTPARGGYTF.

This clonotype was found a few times. The V gene is TRBV10-3, the J gene TRBJ1-3, with 10 bases aligning to TRBD1. The ends lost 4 bases at V and 0 bases at J; junction bases unmatched: 3. Germline V gene data show CDR1 as ENHRY and CDR2 as SYGVKD. CDR3 length equals 16 residues. CDR3 DNA: TGTGCCATCAGTGCAGGACAGGGGGACTCTGGAAACACCATATATTTT. This gives the protein CAISAGQGDSGNTIYF.

The table lists this clonotype with a few counts. The chain employs TRBV9 and TRBJ1-1; unclear D gene. Germline assignment: CDR1 SGDLS and CDR2 YYNGEE. This CDR3 comprises 13 residues. Trimming pared 1 base from V and 3 bases from J, leaving 7 bases between. CDR3 residues: CASSVYTYTEAFF. DNA for the CDR3: TGTGCCAGCAGCGTATACACCTACACTGAAGCTTTCTTT.

The gene calls are TRBV10-1 and TRBJ2-3, with 15 nucleotides matching TRBD2. The germline CDR1 and CDR2 sequences are WNHNN and SYGVQD (reference sequence). The CDR3 is made up of 22 amino acids. J was trimmed by 2 bases and V by 5 bases; bases with no gene match: 20. In DNA form, the CDR3 reads TGCGCCAGCAGTTCGCTCATCCCCGGGACTAGCGGGGGGCCATCCCTCACAGATACGCAGTATTTT. Its protein is CASSSLIPGTSGGPSLTDTQYF.

Turning to this clonotype: This may come from a read error, since a much larger clone is one base off. CDR3 loop: CASSLGLSETPYF. CDR3 bases: TGTGCCAGCAGTCTCGGACTATCAGAGACCCCGTACTTC. The chain couples TRBV12-3 or TRBV12-4 to TRBJ2-5; D might be TRBD2 (6 bases). This CDR3 contains 13 residues.